A single sample gave rise to the 20 T cell receptor beta chains below, sequenced in a study of identical twins. TCRdb re-called the 5' RACE reads with MiXCR, one entry per CDR3 protein. The data show around 670,000 distinct CDR3 sequences, over 5% seen once. Sample: naive T cells sorted from blood. These receptors all stem from a man between 18 and 35 years old in good health.

The sample holds many counts of this clonotype. V gene TRBV5-1 combines with J gene TRBJ2-1; D gene unclear. The CDR3 length is 15 residues. Trimming took off 0 bases at V and 4 bases at J, with 11 bases between the two ends. Germline values: CDR1 SGHRS, CDR2 YFSETQ. The CDR3 spells CASSLDTAPYNEQFF. In DNA, the CDR3 is TGCGCCAGCAGCTTGGACACGGCCCCTTACAATGAGCAGTTCTTC.

In its sample, this clonotype was seen many times. This chain uses TRBV10-3 with TRBJ2-3; D may be TRBD1 or TRBD2 (5 bases each). The CDR3 extends over 15 amino acids. V lost 4 bases and J lost 0, with 11 bases in between. In germline, CDR1 is ENHRY, CDR2 SYGVKD. The CDR3 loop reads CAISGQGESTDTQYF. The DNA for the CDR3 is TGTGCCATCAGTGGGCAGGGAGAGAGCACAGATACGCAGTATTTT.

This clonotype was seen ten or more times. The chain links TRBV5-1 to TRBJ1-5, with D unclear. The germline gives CDR1 SGHRS, CDR2 YFSETQ. The CDR3 sequence is 13 residues long. Trimming removed 0 bases at V and 7 bases at J, with 8 bases between. The CDR3 DNA is TGCGCCAGCAGCTTGGAGCGGTTCCAGCCCCAGCATTTT. Translating gives CASSLERFQPQHF.

This clonotype was seen repeatedly, ten times or more. The chain employs TRBV10-3 and TRBJ2-3, with a tentative D call TRBD1 (5 bases). Trimming cost V 6 bases and J 0 bases, with 13 bases left between them. Germline CDR1 ENHRY, CDR2 SYGVKD. This CDR3 is 15 amino acids long. CDR3: CAISRRQSSTDTQYF. CDR3 nucleotide sequence: TGTGCCATCAGCAGGAGACAGTCTAGCACAGATACGCAGTATTTT.

The table lists this clonotype with a few counts. At one boundary the junction diverges from the germline segment, which might be a read error. The CDR3 here is CASSQEDSEFF. CDR3 DNA: TGTGCCAGCAGCCAAGAGGACAGCGAATTTTTT. This chain uses TRBV3-1 with TRBJ1-1; D possibly corresponds to TRBD1 (6 bases). CDR1 is LGHDT and CDR2 is YNNKEL in the germline V gene (reference sequence). This CDR3 spans 11 amino acids.

This clonotype was observed at least ten times. This rearrangement joins TRBV29-1 to TRBJ1-3; no firm D call. The CDR3 contains 13 residues. CDR1 and CDR2 from the germline V gene are SQVTM and ANQGSEA. The V and J ends lost 6 bases and 0 bases respectively, with 9 bases between them. The CDR3 DNA follows: TGCAGCGTCGTTGGGAGCTCTGGAAACACCATATATTTT. Translating gives CSVVGSSGNTIYF.

This clonotype was counted at least ten times. This sequence joins TRBV7-9 and TRBJ2-3, with 10 bases that match TRBD2. This CDR3 comprises 17 residues. V shed 1 base and J 5 bases; nucleotides not matched to a gene: 9. Germline lookup yields CDR1 SEHNR and CDR2 FQNEAQ (reference sequence). CDR3 DNA sequence: TGTGCCAGCAGCTTAGTGGGACTAGCGTCCAAGGGAGATACGCAGTATTTT. This encodes CASSLVGLASKGDTQYF.

The chain has TRBV10-3 and TRBJ2-3; a possible D gene is TRBD2 (5 bases). Trimming pared 10 bases from V and 2 bases from J, leaving 13 bases between. The germline V gene encodes CDR1 ENHRY and CDR2 SYGVKD. This CDR3 region has 13 residues. In DNA, the CDR3 is TGTGCCACCCGCGAGGGCGCCACAGATACGCAGTATTTT. This gives the protein CATREGATDTQYF.

This clonotype was observed at least ten times. This chain joins TRBV29-1 and TRBJ2-1; 7 bases align to TRBD1. The CDR3 spans 16 residues. The germline CDR1 and CDR2 sequences are SQVTM and ANQGSEA. The V segment lost 6 bases and the J segment 0 bases; nucleotides outside the gene matches: 11. In DNA form, the CDR3 reads TGCAGCGTACGCCTCCCCGGACAGGTCTCCTACAATGAGCAGTTCTTC. Encoded protein: CSVRLPGQVSYNEQFF.

This clonotype was observed many times. This chain joins TRBV7-9 and TRBJ2-7; D possibly matches TRBD1 or TRBD2 (5 bases each). The germline V gene has CDR1 SEHNR and CDR2 FQNEAQ (reference sequence). The CDR3 covers 16 residues. Between the trimmed V and J ends, which lost 4 bases and 4 bases, there was a span of 20 bases. The CDR3 DNA reads as TGTGCCAGCAGCTCGTCTGGATCCGGGACCACATACGAGCAGTACTTC. Amino acids: CASSSSGSGTTYEQYF. The variable domain in full, with the rest retrieved from reference TRBV7-9 and TRBJ2-7, is DTGVSQNPRHKITKRGQNVTFRCDPISEHNRLYWYRQTLGQGPEFLTYFQNEAQLEKSRLLSDRFSAERPKGSFSTLEIQRTEQGDSAMYLCASSSSGSGTTYEQYFGPGTRLTVT.

The J gene is TRBJ2-1, the V gene TRBV30; D remains unclear. V was pared by 1 base and J by 0 bases, with 7 bases between. This CDR3 spans 14 amino acids. CDR1 is GTSNPN, CDR2 SVGIG, per germline (reference sequence). As DNA, the CDR3 is TGTGCCTGGAGTGGCTTAAGCTCCTACAATGAGCAGTTCTTC. This gives the protein CAWSGLSSYNEQFF. Complete variable domain (other parts from reference TRBV30 and TRBJ2-1): SQTIHQWPATLVQPVGSPLSLECTVEGTSNPNLYWYRQAAGRGLQLLFYSVGIGQISSEVPQNLSASRPQDRQFILSSKKLLLSDSGFYLCAWSGLSSYNEQFFGPGTRLTVL.

The rearrangement links TRBV7-8 to TRBJ1-6, with 7 bases aligning to TRBD1. The V gene end was trimmed by 5 bases and the J gene end by 9 bases; junction bases not matched to a gene: 10. The germline gives CDR1 SGHVS, CDR2 FQNEAQ. This CDR3 contains 15 residues. CDR3 in DNA: TGTGCCAGCAGCCACCGGGACAGATTGGGTTCACCCCTCCACTTT. Encoded protein: CASSHRDRLGSPLHF.

This clonotype was seen ten or more times. The rearrangement links TRBV7-9 to TRBJ2-7; the D gene is possibly TRBD2 (6 bases). The CDR3 is made up of 13 amino acids. V lost 8 bases and J lost 5, with 16 bases in between. Germline V lookup: CDR1 SEHNR, CDR2 FQNEAQ (reference sequence). This CDR3 reads CASVPEGLDEQYF. In DNA form, the CDR3 reads TGTGCCAGCGTCCCGGAGGGGCTGGACGAGCAGTACTTC.

This clonotype was observed a few times. A junction boundary mismatches the germline segment, possibly from a read error. The chain employs TRBV7-6 and TRBJ1-3; possible D gene TRBD1, 6 bases. Germline CDR1 SGHVS, CDR2 FNYEAQ. This CDR3 spans 17 amino acids. In DNA form, the CDR3 reads TGTGCCAGCAGCATAGCCCCCAGGACAGTATCTGGAAACACCATATATTTT. As protein: CASSIAPRTVSGNTIYF.

The V gene is TRBV2, the J gene TRBJ2-7; no clear D gene. Trimming took 6 bases from V and 4 from J, leaving 7 bases between them. This CDR3 comprises 11 residues. The germline CDR1 and CDR2 sequences are SNHLY and FYNNEI. CDR3 residues: CASSLLYEQYV. The CDR3 nucleotides are TGTGCCAGCAGCCTACTTTACGAGCAGTACGTC.

In its sample, this clonotype was seen many times. This chain connects TRBV5-1 to TRBJ1-1; no firm D call. The CDR3 sequence is 13 residues long. V was clipped by 1 base and J by 4 bases, with 8 bases between them. CDR1 and CDR2 (germline): SGHRS, YFSETQ. The CDR3, as DNA: TGCGCCAGCAGCTTGTGGGTGGGCACTGAAGCTTTCTTT. This translates into CASSLWVGTEAFF.

This clonotype appeared a few times. The chain recombines TRBV30 with TRBJ2-4, with 7 bases identical to TRBD1. The CDR3 spans 15 residues. V lost 5 bases and J lost 0; bases outside the gene matches: 7. Germline CDR1 GTSNPN, CDR2 SVGIG (reference sequence). In nucleotides, the CDR3 is TGTGCCTGGGGGATGGGACAGCTAGCCAAAAACATTCAGTACTTC. This encodes CAWGMGQLAKNIQYF.

In its sample, this clonotype was seen many times. The chain employs TRBV20-1 and TRBJ2-3, with a weak D call TRBD2 (5 bases). The V end was cut by 6 bases, the J end by 4 bases, with 11 bases between. Germline V gene lookup returns CDR1 DFQATT and CDR2 SNEGSKA (reference sequence). CDR3 length: 12 amino acids. CDR3 nucleotides: TGCAGTGCACGAAAGGAGGCAGATACGCAGTATTTT. It translates to CSARKEADTQYF.

This clonotype was picked up many times. This rearrangement joins TRBV7-8 to TRBJ2-7; D remains ambiguous. Deletions cut 7 bases from V and 4 bases from J, with 17 bases between. The CDR3 totals 14 residues. Germline V lookup: CDR1 SGHVS, CDR2 FQNEAQ. Written as DNA, the CDR3 is TGTGCCAGCACCGACTCACGACTCTGGTACGAGCAGTACTTC. Residues: CASTDSRLWYEQYF.

This chain connects TRBV6-5 to TRBJ1-4, with D unclear. V dropped 8 bases and J dropped 5 bases, with 9 bases sitting between them. CDR3 length: 12 amino acids. The germline gives CDR1 MNHEY, CDR2 SVGAGI. The CDR3 DNA sequence: TGTGCCAGCCGGGCTGGAAATGAAAAACTGTTTTTT. Encoded protein: CASRAGNEKLFF.